This T cell receptor (beta chain) appears in the sequencing data of a study of cytomegalovirus exposure and HLA in healthy donors. For the study at large: Unique TCRs numbering around 80 million, obtained from HLA-typed donors, made up an early data release. Study-wide points: A later examination showed that TCR association rates differed by HLA locus, with DRB1 most and HLA-C fewest. When a later analysis compared HLA-associated TCR beta chains with equally common others, the HLA-associated chains turned out to be more clonally expanded and to have lower generation probabilities.

Vbeta (60) and Jbeta (13) primers were used in the PCR. Data came from immunoSEQ multiplex PCR; TCRdb stores just in-frame clones and leaves some out. The sample carries 200,000 to 300,000 clones, approximately 85% recorded once. Remarks on this clone: Its target is unknown.

Germline V gene data show CDR1 as SEHNR and CDR2 as FQNEAQ (reference sequence). The CDR3 spans 14 residues. Trimming took 3 bases from V and 0 from J, leaving 7 bases between them. This sequence originates from a woman between 40 and 55 years old in good health and CMV-seropositive. This chain uses TRBV7-9 with TRBJ2-3; D ambiguous. The sample taken for sequencing was PBMCs. The CDR3 nucleotides read TGTGCCAGCAGCTTCACTGCGAGCACAGATACGCAGTATTTT. Residues: CASSFTASTDTQYF.